This T cell receptor beta chain was recorded in a study of neurological immune-mediated disorders. Study-wide results and limits: It was the repertoires of 18 of 34 multiple sclerosis patients that phylogenetic grouping placed in one related-CDR3 cluster, which is a possible signature. Expanded clones shared no CDR3 amino acid sequences across subjects, suggesting private repertoires in all groups.

The table lists this clonotype with many counts. Its matching antigen is unknown. V lost 6 bases and J 2 bases, leaving 16 bases between the germline ends. This CDR3 comprises 14 residues. Per the germline V gene, CDR1 is DFQATT and CDR2 is SNEGSKA (reference sequence). TCRdb redid the calling of the 5' RACE reads with MiXCR, one entry per CDR3 protein. The repertoire consists of tens of thousands of distinct CDR3 sequences, with roughly 2.5% occurring once and the leading ten covering 2.4%. This TCR was recovered from a middle-aged man with multiple sclerosis. The material sequenced was PBMCs. This chain uses TRBV20-1 with TRBJ1-2; no clear D. In DNA, the CDR3 is TGCAGTGCCACCCCCGTCCGAGGAAACTATGGCTACACCTTC. Translating it yields CSATPVRGNYGYTF.